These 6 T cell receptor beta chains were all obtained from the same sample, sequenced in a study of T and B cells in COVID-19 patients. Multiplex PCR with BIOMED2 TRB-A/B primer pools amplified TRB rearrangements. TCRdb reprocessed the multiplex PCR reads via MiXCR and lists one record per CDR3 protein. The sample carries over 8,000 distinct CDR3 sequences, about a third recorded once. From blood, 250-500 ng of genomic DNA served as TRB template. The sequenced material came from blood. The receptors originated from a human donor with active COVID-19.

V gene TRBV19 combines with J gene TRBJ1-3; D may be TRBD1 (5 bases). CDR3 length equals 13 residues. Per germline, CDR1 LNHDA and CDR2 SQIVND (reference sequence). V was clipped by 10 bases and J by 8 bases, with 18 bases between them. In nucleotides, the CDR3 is TGTGCCACACAAAAAGGGGAATTGGACACCATATATTTT. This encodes CATQKGELDTIYF. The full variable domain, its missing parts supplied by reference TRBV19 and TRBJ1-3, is DGGITQSPKYLFRKEGQNVTLSCEQNLNHDAMYWYRQDPGQGLRLIYYSQIVNDFQKGDIAEGYSVSREKKESFPLTVTSAQKNPTAFYLCATQKGELDTIYFGEGSWLTVV.

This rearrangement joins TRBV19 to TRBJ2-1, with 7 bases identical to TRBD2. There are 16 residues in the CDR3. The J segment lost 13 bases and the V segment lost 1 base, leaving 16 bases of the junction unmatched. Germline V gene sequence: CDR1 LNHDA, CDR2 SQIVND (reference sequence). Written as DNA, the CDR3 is TGTGCCAGTAGTATAGGGGGAGCGGGACTGAAAGAGACCCAGTTCTTC. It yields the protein CASSIGGAGLKETQFF.

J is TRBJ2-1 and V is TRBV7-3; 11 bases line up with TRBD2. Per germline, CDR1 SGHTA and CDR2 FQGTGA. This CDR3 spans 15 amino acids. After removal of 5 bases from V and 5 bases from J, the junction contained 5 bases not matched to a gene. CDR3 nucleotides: TGTGCCAGCAGCCCGGGACTAGCGGTACACAATGAGCAGTTCTTC. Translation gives CASSPGLAVHNEQFF.

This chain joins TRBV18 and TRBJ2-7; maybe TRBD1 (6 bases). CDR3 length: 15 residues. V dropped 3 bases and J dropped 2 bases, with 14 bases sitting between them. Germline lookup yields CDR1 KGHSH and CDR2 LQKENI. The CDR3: CASSPTLTGTYEQYF. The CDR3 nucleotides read TGTGCCAGCTCACCGACACTTACAGGGACCTACGAGCAGTACTTC.

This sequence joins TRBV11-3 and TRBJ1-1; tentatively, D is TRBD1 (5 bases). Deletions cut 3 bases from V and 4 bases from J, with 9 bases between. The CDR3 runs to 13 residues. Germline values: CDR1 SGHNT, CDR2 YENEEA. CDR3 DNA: TGTGCCAGCAGCTTTGGTGGGGGCACTGAAGCTTTCTTT. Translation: CASSFGGGTEAFF.

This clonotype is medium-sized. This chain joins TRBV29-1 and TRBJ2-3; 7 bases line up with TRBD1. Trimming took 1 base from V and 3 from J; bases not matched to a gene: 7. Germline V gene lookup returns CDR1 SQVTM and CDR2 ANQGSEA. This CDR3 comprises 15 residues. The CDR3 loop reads CSVEVDRVLTDTQYF. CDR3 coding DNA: TGCAGCGTTGAAGTAGACAGGGTATTGACAGATACGCAGTATTTT.